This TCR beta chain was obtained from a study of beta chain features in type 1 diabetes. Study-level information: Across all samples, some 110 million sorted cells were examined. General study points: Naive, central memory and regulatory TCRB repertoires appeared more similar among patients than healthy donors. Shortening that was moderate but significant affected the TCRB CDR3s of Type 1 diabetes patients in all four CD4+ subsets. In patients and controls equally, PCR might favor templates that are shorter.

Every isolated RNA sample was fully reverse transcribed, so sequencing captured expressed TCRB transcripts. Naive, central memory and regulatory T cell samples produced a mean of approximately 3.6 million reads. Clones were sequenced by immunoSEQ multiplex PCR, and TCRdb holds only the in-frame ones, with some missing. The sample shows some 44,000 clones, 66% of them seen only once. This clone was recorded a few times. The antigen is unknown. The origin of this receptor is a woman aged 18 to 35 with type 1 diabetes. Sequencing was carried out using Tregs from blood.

CDR3: CASRQGTYNEQFF. For the CDR3, the DNA is TGTGCCAGCAGACAGGGAACCTACAATGAGCAGTTCTTC. The gene calls are TRBV19 and TRBJ2-1, with 7 positions matching TRBD1. Losses at the gene ends were 9 bases for V and 2 bases for J; bases not matched to a gene: 4. The CDR3 is made up of 13 amino acids. Germline V CDR1 and CDR2: LNHDA, SQIVND (reference sequence).